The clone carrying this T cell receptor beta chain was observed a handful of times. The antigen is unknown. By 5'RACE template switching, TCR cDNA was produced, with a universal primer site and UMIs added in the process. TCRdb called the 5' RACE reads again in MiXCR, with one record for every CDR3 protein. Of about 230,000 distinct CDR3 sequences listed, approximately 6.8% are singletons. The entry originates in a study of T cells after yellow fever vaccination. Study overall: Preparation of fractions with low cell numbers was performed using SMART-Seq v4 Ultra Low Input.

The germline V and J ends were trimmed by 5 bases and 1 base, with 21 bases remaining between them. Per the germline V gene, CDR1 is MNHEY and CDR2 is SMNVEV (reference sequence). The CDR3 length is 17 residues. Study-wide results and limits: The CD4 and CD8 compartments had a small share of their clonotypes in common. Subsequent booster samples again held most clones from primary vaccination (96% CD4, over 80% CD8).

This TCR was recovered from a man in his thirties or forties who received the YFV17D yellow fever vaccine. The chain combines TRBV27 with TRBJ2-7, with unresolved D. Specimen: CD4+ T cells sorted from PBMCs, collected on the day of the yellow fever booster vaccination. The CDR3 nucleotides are TGTGCCAGCAGTCCAAGATGGAGTGAGGTTGGGTCCTACGAGCAGTACTTC. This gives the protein CASSPRWSEVGSYEQYF.